This T cell receptor (beta chain) is from a study of immune evolution from preneoplasia to lung adenocarcinoma. Overall study context: HLA loss of heterozygosity: about 7% AIS, less than 18% MIA, approximately 35% ADC, none AAH.

The germline gives CDR1 LNHDA, CDR2 SQIVND (reference sequence). The CDR3 contains 14 residues. With 0 bases removed from V and 1 base from J, the gap between germline ends came to 3 bases. The table came from immunoSEQ multiplex PCR; TCRdb's copy has only in-frame clones and leaves some out. The repertoire holds roughly 4,000 clones, with 86% as singletons. This TCR came from a donor at least 70 years old with lung adenocarcinoma. The J gene is TRBJ2-2, the V gene TRBV19; no reliable D call. Sequenced: FFPE minimally invasive lung adenocarcinoma tissue. The CDR3 coding sequence is TGTGCCAGTAGTATAGAGAGGAACACCGGGGAGCTGTTTTTT. Its protein is CASSIERNTGELFF.